This T cell receptor (beta chain) appears in the sequencing data of a study of human T cells and chemical hapten exposure. Study-wide context: Sensitization applied 2% DPC to approximately 2 cm by approximately 2 cm of upper inner arm skin. General study results and limits: TCRs exceeding a frequency of 1 in 1000 stayed unchanged under DPC sensitization.

Via MiXCR, TCRdb re-called the RACE reads, giving one row per CDR3 protein. This sample has about 140,000 distinct CDR3 sequences, with roughly 12% found just once. The time point was: patch test 2, 6 weeks after DPC sensitization. Stated treatment: therapeutic diphenylcyclopropenone sensitization with weekly scalp DPC. CDR3 size: 17 residues. The V gene's germline CDR1 is MGHRA and CDR2 YSYEKL. Germline trimming cut 0 bases from V and 2 bases from J; bases unmatched to any gene: 10. For this clonotype: Antigen unknown.

Sequenced here: whole blood, sampled in connection with sensitization to the hapten diphenylcyclopropenone (DPC). V and J are TRBV4-1 and TRBJ2-7; 7 bases align to TRBD2. This clonotype was obtained from a woman between 50 and 59 years old with alopecia areata. Some clones in this sample may be carry-over from other donors' samples. For the CDR3, the DNA is TGCGCCAGCAGCCAAGATAGGGAGACTAGCCAAGCCTACGAGCAGTACTTC. Amino acid sequence: CASSQDRETSQAYEQYF.